What follows are 18 T cell receptor beta chains derived from one specimen sequenced in a study of T cell changes during pregnancy in multiple sclerosis. TCRdb's copy holds only in-frame clones and misses some; the assay was immunoSEQ multiplex PCR. The sample yields about 45,000 clones, about 87% seen once. Sequenced here: peripheral blood, sampled in the first trimester of pregnancy. These receptor sequences come from a female donor with multiple sclerosis, enrolled in a pregnancy study.

This chain uses TRBV10-1 with TRBJ2-3, with TRBD2 matching 7 bases. The CDR3 has 17 residues. The junction had 16 bases not matched to a gene; V was cut back by 8 bases and J by 2 bases. In germline, CDR1 is WNHNN, CDR2 SYGVQD (reference sequence). CDR3 protein: CASPRQRDRKYTDTQYF. CDR3 coding DNA: TGCGCCAGCCCCCGACAGCGGGACCGAAAATACACAGATACGCAGTATTTT.

The chain is built from TRBV29-1 and TRBJ1-2; D ambiguous. Trimming stripped 2 bases from V and 2 bases from J, with 12 bases between. The CDR3 length is 14 residues. Germline CDR1 and CDR2: SQVTM and ANQGSEA. Here the CDR3 reads CSVENSRQNYGYTF. The CDR3 DNA reads TGCAGCGTTGAAAATTCGCGGCAGAACTATGGCTACACCTTC.

The chain links TRBV2 to TRBJ1-2; tentatively, D is TRBD1 (6 bases). Trimming removed 9 bases from V and 14 bases from J, with 22 bases in between. Germline CDR1 and CDR2: SNHLY and FYNNEI. The CDR3 is made up of 12 amino acids. CDR3 loop: CASDNSGVQWTF. The CDR3 DNA sequence: TGTGCCAGTGATAACTCAGGGGTTCAGTGGACCTTC.

The chain uses TRBV7-2 and TRBJ1-2; a weak D match, TRBD1 (5 bases). The V end was cut by 8 bases, the J end by 5 bases, with 9 bases between. Germline assignment: CDR1 SGHTA and CDR2 FQGNSA. The CDR3 loop spans 11 amino acids. This CDR3 is CASPRGYGYTF. Here the CDR3 DNA reads TGTGCCAGCCCTCGGGGGTATGGCTACACCTTC.

The chain employs TRBV10-3 and TRBJ1-1, with D possibly being TRBD1 (6 bases). Per the germline V gene, CDR1 is ENHRY and CDR2 is SYGVKD. V shed 6 bases and J shed 2 bases, with 22 bases lying between them. CDR3 size: 17 residues. The CDR3 protein is CAISLGQSYKLNTEAFF. The CDR3 DNA reads as TGTGCCATCAGCCTAGGACAGAGTTATAAACTTAACACTGAAGCTTTCTTT.

The CDR3 DNA follows: TGCAGTGCTTACAGGGGCACTGAAGCTTTCTTT. Translating it yields CSAYRGTEAFF. The chain is built from TRBV20-1 and TRBJ1-1; 7 bases are shared with TRBD1. Trimming cost V 5 bases and J 4 bases; bases outside gene matches: 1. The germline CDR1 and CDR2 sequences are DFQATT and SNEGSKA (reference sequence). There are 11 residues in the CDR3.

V is TRBV18 and J is TRBJ1-5; D is unresolved. V lost 3 bases and J 3 bases, leaving 18 bases between the germline ends. Germline CDR1 KGHSH, CDR2 LQKENI. The CDR3 runs 17 residues. The CDR3 here is CASSPPAGRGSNQPQHF. CDR3 DNA: TGTGCCAGCTCACCGCCGGCCGGGCGGGGATCCAATCAGCCCCAGCATTTT.

The chain links TRBV19 to TRBJ2-7; D is possibly TRBD2 (5 bases). Trimming stripped 3 bases from V and 7 bases from J, with 13 bases between. CDR1 and CDR2 from the germline V gene are LNHDA and SQIVND (reference sequence). The CDR3 is 13 amino acids. The CDR3 nucleotides read TGTGCCAGTAGTATGGGTGGAGGCCAGGAGCAGTACTTC. The encoded protein is CASSMGGGQEQYF.

The chain is built from TRBV5-1 and TRBJ1-1, with 7 bases lining up with TRBD1. The J segment lost 2 bases and the V segment lost 4 bases, leaving 5 bases of the junction unmatched. Germline V gene lookup returns CDR1 SGHRS and CDR2 YFSETQ. The CDR3 consists of 14 residues. CDR3 loop: CASSVRDSNTEAFF. In DNA form, the CDR3 reads TGCGCCAGCAGCGTCCGGGACAGCAACACTGAAGCTTTCTTT.

This chain links TRBV5-1 with TRBJ2-7, with a weak D call TRBD2 (5 bases). The V and J ends lost 3 bases and 4 bases respectively, with 14 bases between them. This CDR3 comprises 14 residues. Germline V gene sequence: CDR1 SGHRS, CDR2 YFSETQ. The CDR3, as DNA: TGCGCCAGCAGCTCCCGGGGTTATGGGTACGAGCAGTACTTC. Protein: CASSSRGYGYEQYF.

This rearrangement joins TRBV18 to TRBJ1-1; D is unresolved. Looked up from germline, CDR1 is KGHSH and CDR2 is LQKENI. The CDR3 has 15 amino acids. Deletions cut 3 bases from V and 1 base from J, with 12 bases between. The CDR3 reads CASSPVGGENTEAFF. CDR3 bases: TGTGCCAGCTCACCGGTAGGCGGGGAGAACACTGAAGCTTTCTTT.

The chain combines TRBV7-2 with TRBJ2-1, with 12 positions matching TRBD1. This CDR3 is 16 amino acids long. Germline V gene sequence: CDR1 SGHTA, CDR2 FQGNSA. J gave up 7 bases and V 0 bases, and 4 bases lay outside the gene matches. The CDR3 loop is CASSLAGQGARNEQFF. The CDR3 DNA is TGTGCCAGCAGCTTAGCGGGACAGGGGGCGAGGAATGAGCAGTTCTTC.

The chain uses TRBV7-8 and TRBJ2-5; 7 bases match TRBD2. CDR3 size: 15 residues. With 7 bases clipped from V and 5 bases from J, the junction kept 13 bases outside the gene matches. The germline CDR1 and CDR2 sequences are SGHVS and FQNEAQ. CDR3 loop: CASTLNRPSGETQYF. For the CDR3, the DNA is TGTGCCAGCACCCTTAACCGTCCTAGCGGTGAGACCCAGTACTTC. Together with reference TRBV7-8 and TRBJ2-5, the CDR3 gives the full variable domain: GAGVSQSPRYKVAKRGQDVALRCDPISGHVSLFWYQQALGQGPEFLTYFQNEAQLDKSGLPSDRFFAERPEGSVSTLKIQRTQQEDSAVYLCASTLNRPSGETQYFGPGTRLLVL.

The rearrangement joins TRBV11-2 to TRBJ1-2; 7 bases line up with TRBD1. The CDR3 is made up of 14 amino acids. After removal of 1 base from V and 2 bases from J, the junction contained 1 base not matched to a gene. Germline loops: CDR1 SGHAT, CDR2 FQNNGV. The CDR3 loop reads CASSLAGQNYGYTF. DNA for the CDR3: TGTGCCAGCAGCTTAGCGGGACAGAACTATGGCTACACCTTC.

The chain couples TRBV2 to TRBJ1-2; D is perhaps TRBD1 (6 bases). From germline, CDR1 is SNHLY and CDR2 FYNNEI. V lost 6 bases to trimming and J lost 7 bases, with 15 bases between them. The CDR3 is made up of 13 amino acids. The DNA of the CDR3 is TGTGCCAGCAGAGCGGACAGAGCCTCTGGCTACACCTTC. Translation gives CASRADRASGYTF.

V and J are TRBV5-1 and TRBJ2-1; 11 nucleotides align to TRBD1. This CDR3 is built from 16 residues. The germline V gene encodes CDR1 SGHRS and CDR2 YFSETQ. The J segment lost 6 bases and the V segment lost 4 bases, leaving 9 bases of the junction unmatched. CDR3 DNA sequence: TGCGCCAGCAGCGGCCTTGCCGGGACAGGGGGCAATGAGCAGTTCTTC. Translated, it gives CASSGLAGTGGNEQFF.

Relative to its sample, this clone is large. The chain employs TRBV7-8 and TRBJ2-3; 7 bases are shared with TRBD1. Per the germline V gene, CDR1 is SGHVS and CDR2 is FQNEAQ. CDR3 size: 14 residues. V lost 1 base and J lost 6; bases outside the gene matches: 4. CDR3 coding DNA: TGTGCCAGCAGCTTAGAGGGGGCAGGGGATACGCAGTATTTT. As protein: CASSLEGAGDTQYF. The whole variable domain, remainder taken from reference TRBV7-8 and TRBJ2-3, is GAGVSQSPRYKVAKRGQDVALRCDPISGHVSLFWYQQALGQGPEFLTYFQNEAQLDKSGLPSDRFFAERPEGSVSTLKIQRTQQEDSAVYLCASSLEGAGDTQYFGPGTRLTVL.

This sequence joins TRBV27 and TRBJ1-1, with D possibly being TRBD1 (5 bases). Germline V gene data show CDR1 as MNHEY and CDR2 as SMNVEV (reference sequence). V lost 0 bases to trimming and J lost 2 bases, with 10 bases between them. This CDR3 has 15 residues. CDR3 coding DNA: TGTGCCAGCAGTTTATCGGTCAGGGTCAACACTGAAGCTTTCTTT. Translating gives CASSLSVRVNTEAFF.